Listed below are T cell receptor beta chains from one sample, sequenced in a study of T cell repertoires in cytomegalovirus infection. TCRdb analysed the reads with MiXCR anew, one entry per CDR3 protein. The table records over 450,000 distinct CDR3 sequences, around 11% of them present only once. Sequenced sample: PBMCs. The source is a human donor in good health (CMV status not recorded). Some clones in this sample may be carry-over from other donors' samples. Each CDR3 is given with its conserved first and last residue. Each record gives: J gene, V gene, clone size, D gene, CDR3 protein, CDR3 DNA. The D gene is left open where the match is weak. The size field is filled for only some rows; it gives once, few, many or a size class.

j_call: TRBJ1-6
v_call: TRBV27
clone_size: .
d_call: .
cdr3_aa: CASRRAGAENSPLHF
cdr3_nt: TGTGCCAGCCGTAGGGCAGGGGCCGAAAATTCACCCCTCCACTTT

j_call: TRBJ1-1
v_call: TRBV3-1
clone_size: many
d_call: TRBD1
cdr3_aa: CASSGQADTEAFF
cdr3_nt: TGTGCCAGCTCGGGACAGGCAGACACTGAAGCTTTCTTT

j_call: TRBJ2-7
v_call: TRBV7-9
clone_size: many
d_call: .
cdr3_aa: CASESSYEQYF
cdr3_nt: TGTGCCAGCGAGAGCTCCTACGAGCAGTACTTC

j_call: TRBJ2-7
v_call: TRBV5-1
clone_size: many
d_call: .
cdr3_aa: CASSWGGAGSYEQYF
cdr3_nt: TGCGCCAGCAGCTGGGGGGGGGCAGGTTCCTACGAGCAGTACTTC

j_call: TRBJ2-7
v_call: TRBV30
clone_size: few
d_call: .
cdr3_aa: CAWSAVRAYEQYF
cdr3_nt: TGTGCCTGGAGTGCGGTACGGGCCTACGAGCAGTACTTC

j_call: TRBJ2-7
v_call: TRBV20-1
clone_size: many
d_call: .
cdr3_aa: CSARSQVSSTGREQYF
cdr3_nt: TGCAGTGCTAGAAGTCAGGTATCATCCACCGGACGGGAGCAGTACTTC

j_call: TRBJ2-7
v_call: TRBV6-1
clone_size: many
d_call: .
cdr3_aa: CASLGLPNYEQYF
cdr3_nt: TGTGCCAGCTTAGGTCTCCCTAACTACGAGCAGTACTTC

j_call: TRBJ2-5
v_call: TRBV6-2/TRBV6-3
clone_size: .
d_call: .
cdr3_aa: CASSRPTLPGETQYF
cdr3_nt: TGTGCCAGCAGTCGACCAACTCTCCCAGGGGAGACCCAGTACTTC

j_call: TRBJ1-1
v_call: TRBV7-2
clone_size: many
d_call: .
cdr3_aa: CASSFDYGWAFF
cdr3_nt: TGTGCCAGCAGCTTCGATTATGGGTGGGCTTTCTTT

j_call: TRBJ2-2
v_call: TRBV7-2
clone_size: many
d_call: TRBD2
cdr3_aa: CASSLSLAERELFF
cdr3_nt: TGTGCCAGCAGCTTATCACTAGCGGAAAGGGAGCTGTTTTTT

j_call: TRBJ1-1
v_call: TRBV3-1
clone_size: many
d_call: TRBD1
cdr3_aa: CASSPQQGRTEAFF
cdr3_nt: TGTGCCAGCAGCCCACAACAGGGGCGGACTGAAGCTTTCTTT

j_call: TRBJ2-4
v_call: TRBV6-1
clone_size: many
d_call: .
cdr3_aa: CASSRQVAAKNIQYF
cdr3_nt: TGTGCCAGCAGTCGACAGGTAGCAGCCAAAAACATTCAGTACTTC

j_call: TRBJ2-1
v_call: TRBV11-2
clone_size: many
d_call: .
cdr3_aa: CASSLALDRFYNEQFF
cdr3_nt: TGTGCCAGCAGCTTAGCCCTCGACAGGTTCTACAATGAGCAGTTCTTC

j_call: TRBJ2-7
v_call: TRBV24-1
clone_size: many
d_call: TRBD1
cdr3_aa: CATSGRQGDSYEQYF
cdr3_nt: TGTGCCACCAGTGGGCGACAGGGGGACTCCTACGAGCAGTACTTC

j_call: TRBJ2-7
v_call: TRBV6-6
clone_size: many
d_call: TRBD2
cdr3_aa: CATLNLAGYSYEQYF
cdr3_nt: TGTGCCACCCTAAATCTAGCGGGATACTCCTACGAGCAGTACTTC

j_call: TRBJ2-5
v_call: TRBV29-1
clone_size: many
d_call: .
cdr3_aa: CSVGGEETQYF
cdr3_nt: TGCAGCGTTGGGGGGGAGGAGACCCAGTACTTC

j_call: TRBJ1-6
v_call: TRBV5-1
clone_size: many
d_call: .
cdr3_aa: CASSFGQTNSPLHF
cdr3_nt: TGCGCCAGCAGCTTTGGACAGACCAATTCACCCCTCCACTTT

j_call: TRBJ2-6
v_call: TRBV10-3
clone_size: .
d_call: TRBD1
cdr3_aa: CAITGQGASGANVLTF
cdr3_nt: TGTGCCATCACTGGACAGGGGGCGTCTGGGGCCAACGTCCTGACTTTC

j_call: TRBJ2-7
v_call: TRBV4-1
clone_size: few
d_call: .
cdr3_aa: CASSQGPATQTYEQYF
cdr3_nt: TGCGCCAGCAGCCAAGGTCCGGCGACACAAACCTACGAGCAGTACTTC

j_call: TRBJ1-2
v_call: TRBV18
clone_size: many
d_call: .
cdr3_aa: CASSPRQGDYGYTF
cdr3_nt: TGTGCCAGCTCACCACGGCAAGGGGACTATGGCTACACCTTC

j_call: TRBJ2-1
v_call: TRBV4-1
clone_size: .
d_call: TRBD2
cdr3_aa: CASSQEGLAGMNNEQFF
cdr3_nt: TGCGCCAGCAGCCAAGAGGGACTAGCGGGGATGAACAATGAGCAGTTCTTC

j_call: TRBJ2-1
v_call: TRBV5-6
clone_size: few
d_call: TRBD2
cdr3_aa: CASGGGGDHSYNEQFF
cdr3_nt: TGTGCCAGCGGGGGCGGGGGGGATCACTCCTACAATGAGCAGTTCTTC

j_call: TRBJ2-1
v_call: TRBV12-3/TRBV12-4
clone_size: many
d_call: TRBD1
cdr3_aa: CASSKHRGRGRMVQFF
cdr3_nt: TGTGCCAGCAGTAAACACAGGGGAAGGGGTCGTATGGTGCAGTTCTTC

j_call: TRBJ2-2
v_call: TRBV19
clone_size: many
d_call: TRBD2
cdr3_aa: CASSRSGGPNTGELFF
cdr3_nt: TGTGCCAGTAGTAGGTCGGGGGGACCGAACACCGGGGAGCTGTTTTTT

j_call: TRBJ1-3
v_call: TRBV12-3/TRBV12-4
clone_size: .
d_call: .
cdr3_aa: CASNPRGAGNTIYF
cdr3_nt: TGTGCCAGCAACCCTCGAGGGGCTGGAAACACCATATATTTT

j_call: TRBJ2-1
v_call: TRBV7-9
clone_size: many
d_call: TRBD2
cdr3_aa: CASSLGSPGLAGNPANNEQFF
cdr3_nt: TGTGCCAGCAGCTTAGGGTCCCCGGGACTAGCGGGAAACCCGGCGAACAATGAGCAGTTCTTC

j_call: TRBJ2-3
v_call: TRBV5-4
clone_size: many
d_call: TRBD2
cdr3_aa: CASSLGLAGPADTQYF
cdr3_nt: TGTGCCAGCAGCTTGGGACTAGCGGGACCCGCAGATACGCAGTATTTT